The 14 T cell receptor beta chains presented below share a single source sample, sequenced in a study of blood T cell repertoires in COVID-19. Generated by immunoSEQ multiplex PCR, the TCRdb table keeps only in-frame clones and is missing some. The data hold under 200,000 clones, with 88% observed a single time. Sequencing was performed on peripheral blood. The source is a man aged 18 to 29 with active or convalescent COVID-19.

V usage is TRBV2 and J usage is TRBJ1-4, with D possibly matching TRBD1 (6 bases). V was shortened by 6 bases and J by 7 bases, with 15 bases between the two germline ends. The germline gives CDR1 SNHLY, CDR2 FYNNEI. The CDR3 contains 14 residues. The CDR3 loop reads CASRGRGLGEKLFF. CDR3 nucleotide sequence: TGTGCCAGCAGGGGCAGGGGATTAGGTGAAAAACTGTTTTTT.

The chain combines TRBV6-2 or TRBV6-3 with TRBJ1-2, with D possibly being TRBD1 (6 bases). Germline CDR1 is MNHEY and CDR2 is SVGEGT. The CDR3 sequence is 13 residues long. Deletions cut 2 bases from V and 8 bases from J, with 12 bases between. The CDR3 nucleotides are TGTGCCAGCAGTTACCTCGACAGGTCCGGCTACACCTTC. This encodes CASSYLDRSGYTF.

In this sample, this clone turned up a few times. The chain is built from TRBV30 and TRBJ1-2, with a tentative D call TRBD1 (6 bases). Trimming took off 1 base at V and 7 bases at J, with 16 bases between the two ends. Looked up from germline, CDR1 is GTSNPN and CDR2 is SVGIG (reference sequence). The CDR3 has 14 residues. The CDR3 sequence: CAWSGSAGVRGYTF. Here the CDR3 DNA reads TGTGCCTGGAGTGGGAGTGCAGGGGTTCGTGGCTACACCTTC.

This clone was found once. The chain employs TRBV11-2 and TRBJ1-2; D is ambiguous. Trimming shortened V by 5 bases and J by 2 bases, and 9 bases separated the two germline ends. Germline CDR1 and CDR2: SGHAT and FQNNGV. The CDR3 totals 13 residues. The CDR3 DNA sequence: TGTGCCAGCAGCCGCAGCGGCAACTATGGCTACACCTTC. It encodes CASSRSGNYGYTF.

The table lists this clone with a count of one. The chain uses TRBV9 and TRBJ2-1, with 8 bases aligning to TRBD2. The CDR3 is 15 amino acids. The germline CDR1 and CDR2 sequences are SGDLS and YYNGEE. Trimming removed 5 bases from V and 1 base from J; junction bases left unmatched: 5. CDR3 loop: CASSKSGSSYNEQFF. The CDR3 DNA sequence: TGTGCCAGCAGTAAAAGCGGGAGTTCCTACAATGAGCAGTTCTTC.

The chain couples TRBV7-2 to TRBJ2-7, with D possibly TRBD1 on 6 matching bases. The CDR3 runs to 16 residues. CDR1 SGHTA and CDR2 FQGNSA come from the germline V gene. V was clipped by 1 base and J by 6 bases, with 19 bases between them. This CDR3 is CASSLVPQGIVGEQYF. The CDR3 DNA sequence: TGTGCCAGCAGCTTAGTCCCCCAGGGGATCGTGGGCGAGCAGTACTTC.

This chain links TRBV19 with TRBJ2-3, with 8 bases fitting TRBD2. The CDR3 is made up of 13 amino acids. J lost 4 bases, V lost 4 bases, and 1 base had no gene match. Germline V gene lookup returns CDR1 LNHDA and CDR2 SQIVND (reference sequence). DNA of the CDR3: TGTGCCAGTAGTACGGGACTAGCAGATACGCAGTATTTT. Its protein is CASSTGLADTQYF. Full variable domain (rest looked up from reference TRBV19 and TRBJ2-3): DGGITQSPKYLFRKEGQNVTLSCEQNLNHDAMYWYRQDPGQGLRLIYYSQIVNDFQKGDIAEGYSVSREKKESFPLTVTSAQKNPTAFYLCASSTGLADTQYFGPGTRLTVL.

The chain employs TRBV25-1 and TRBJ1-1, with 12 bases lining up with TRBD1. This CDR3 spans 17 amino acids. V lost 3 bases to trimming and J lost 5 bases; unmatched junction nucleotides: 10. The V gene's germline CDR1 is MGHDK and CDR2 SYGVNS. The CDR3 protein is CASSEAGTGGARTEAFF. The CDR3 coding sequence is TGTGCCAGCAGTGAGGCCGGGACAGGGGGCGCGAGGACTGAAGCTTTCTTT.

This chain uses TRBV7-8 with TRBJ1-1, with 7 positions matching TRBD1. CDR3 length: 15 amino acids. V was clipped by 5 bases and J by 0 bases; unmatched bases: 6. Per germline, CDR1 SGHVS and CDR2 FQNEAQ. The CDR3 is CASSTRQGLNTEAFF. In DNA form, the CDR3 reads TGTGCCAGCAGCACCAGACAGGGTTTGAACACTGAAGCTTTCTTT. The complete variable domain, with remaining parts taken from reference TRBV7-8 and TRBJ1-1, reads GAGVSQSPRYKVAKRGQDVALRCDPISGHVSLFWYQQALGQGPEFLTYFQNEAQLDKSGLPSDRFFAERPEGSVSTLKIQRTQQEDSAVYLCASSTRQGLNTEAFFGQGTRLTVV.

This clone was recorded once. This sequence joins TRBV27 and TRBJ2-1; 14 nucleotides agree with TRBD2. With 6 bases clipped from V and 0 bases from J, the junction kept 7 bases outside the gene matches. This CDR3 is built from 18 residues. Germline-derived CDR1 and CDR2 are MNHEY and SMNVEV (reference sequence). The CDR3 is CASRGLAGGLLSYNEQFF. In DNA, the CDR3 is TGTGCCAGCAGAGGACTAGCGGGAGGACTCCTCTCCTACAATGAGCAGTTCTTC.

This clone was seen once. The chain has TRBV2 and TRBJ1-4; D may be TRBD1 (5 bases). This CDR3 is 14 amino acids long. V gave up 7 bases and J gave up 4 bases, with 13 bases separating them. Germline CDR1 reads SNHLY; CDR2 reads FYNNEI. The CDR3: CASTSQGLNEKLFF. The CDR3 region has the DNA TGTGCCAGCACCTCTCAGGGCCTTAATGAAAAACTGTTTTTT.

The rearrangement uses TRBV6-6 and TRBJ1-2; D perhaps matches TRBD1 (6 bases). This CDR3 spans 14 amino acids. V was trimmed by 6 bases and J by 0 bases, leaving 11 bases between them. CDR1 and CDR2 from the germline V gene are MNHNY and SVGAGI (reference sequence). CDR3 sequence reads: CASRGGGTNYGYTF. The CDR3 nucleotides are TGTGCCAGCAGGGGAGGGGGAACTAACTATGGCTACACCTTC.

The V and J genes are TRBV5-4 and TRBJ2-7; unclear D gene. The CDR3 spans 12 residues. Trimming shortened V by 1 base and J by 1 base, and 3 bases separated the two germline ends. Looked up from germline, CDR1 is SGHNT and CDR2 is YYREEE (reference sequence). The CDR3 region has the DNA TGTGCCAGCAGCTTGTATTCCTACGAGCAGTACTTC. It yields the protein CASSLYSYEQYF.

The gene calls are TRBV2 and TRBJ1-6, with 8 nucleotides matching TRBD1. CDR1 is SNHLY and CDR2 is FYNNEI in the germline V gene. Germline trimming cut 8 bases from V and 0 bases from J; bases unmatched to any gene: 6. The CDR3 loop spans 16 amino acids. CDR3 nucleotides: TGTGCCAGCCTTTGGGACAGGAGCTCCTATAATTCACCCCTCCACTTT. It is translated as CASLWDRSSYNSPLHF.